The T cell receptor beta chain described here comes from a study of regulatory T cells in long-lasting Graves disease. Germline CDR1 is SNHLY and CDR2 is FYNNEI. Trimming cost V 1 base and J 10 bases; bases outside gene matches: 1. CDR3 length equals 12 residues. As regards this clonotype: Its antigen is unidentified.

Indicated time point: newly diagnosed GD, antithyroid drugs for less than 3 months. RNA extracted from PBMCs served as the sequencing template. Library construction for TCR beta used iRepertoire HTBI primers and Arm-PCR of CDR3 regions. MiXCR, applied by TCRdb to the multiplex PCR reads, yields one record per CDR3 protein. The sample includes around 400,000 distinct CDR3 sequences, 14% to 15% of them seen just once. Broader study findings: Newly diagnosed patients shared 850 to 1,000 public clonotypes; persistent patients shared 2,500 to 3,000. Persistent disease preferred TRBV28, TRBJ1-2 and TRBJ2-5.

This same sample was also part of a study on T cells in Graves' hyperthyroidism and ophthalmopathy. That study adds: Appearing also in blood were most of the thyroid clonotypes expanded above 0.001.

V and J are TRBV2 and TRBJ2-3, with 8 positions matching TRBD2. Sample: peripheral blood mononuclear cells (PBMCs), taken at new diagnosis, from a patient treated with antithyroid drugs. The TCR originated in a woman aged 40 to 50 with Graves disease. The CDR3 sequence is CASSEVAGSQYF. In DNA form, the CDR3 reads TGTGCCAGCAGTGAAGTAGCGGGATCGCAGTATTTT.